This T cell receptor beta chain was observed in a study of Ad26.COV2.S vaccination and SARS-CoV-2 variants. As for the study in general: The authors gave Ad26.COV2.S intramuscularly, either once or twice 56 days apart. Points from the study as a whole: Breadth of non-spike TCRs did not differ between vaccinees and placebo recipients.

The treatment was: around 19 received Ad26.COV2.S at low or high dose, single or two shots; 5 received placebo; per-sample allocation not given. Samples were taken on day 63 after the first vaccine or placebo injection. Germline assignment: CDR1 GTSNPN and CDR2 SVGIG (reference sequence). The CDR3 runs 19 residues. V lost 0 bases, J lost 9 bases, and 17 bases stayed unmatched. About this clone itself: Its antigen remains unknown.

The method was immunoSEQ multiplex PCR; TCRdb's version includes in-frame clones alone and lacks a portion of them. The data contain 360,000 or so clones, roughly 84% of them singletons. The material was peripheral blood, obtained in a trial of Ad26.COV2.S vaccine versus placebo. The origin of this receptor is a person aged 18 to 65 who received the Ad26.COV2.S COVID-19 vaccine or a placebo. This chain uses TRBV30 with TRBJ2-1, with 13 bases lining up with TRBD2. CDR3 protein: CAWSVQVAILAGGLFEQFF. CDR3 sequence (DNA): TGTGCCTGGAGTGTACAGGTGGCGATACTAGCGGGGGGGCTCTTTGAGCAGTTCTTC.